The 10 T cell receptor beta chains listed next were all sequenced from one sample in a study of molecular identifiers for immune sequencing clone quantification. TCRdb reprocessed the PCR reads via MiXCR and lists one record per CDR3 protein. Of about 500,000 distinct CDR3 sequences listed, around 25% were seen once; the top ten hold under 0.8%. Specimen: naive CD8+ T cells from blood, with Jurkat cell RNA spiked in. Regarding subset: FACS-sorted CD8+CD4-CCR7+CD45RA+ naive T cells. These receptors all come from a human donor in good health. Some libraries in this study had Jurkat cell RNA spiked in.

This clonotype was recorded a few times. V and J are TRBV7-9 and TRBJ2-6; D uncertain. The germline V gene has CDR1 SEHNR and CDR2 FQNEAQ (reference sequence). The V gene lost 3 bases and the J gene lost 9 bases, with 15 bases spanning the gap. The length of the CDR3 is 15 residues. The CDR3 DNA is TGTGCCAGCAGCTTGGCGTCGCTTTATCTCAACGTCCTGACTTTC. Amino acids: CASSLASLYLNVLTF.

Comment on this clonotype: This may arise from a read error, as a much more abundant clone is one base away. This sequence joins TRBV19 and TRBJ1-5, with D hard to call. Trimming pared 3 bases from V and 7 bases from J, leaving 10 bases between. CDR1 is LNHDA, CDR2 SQIVND, per germline (reference sequence). The CDR3 extends over 13 amino acids. CDR3 in DNA: TGTGCCAGTAGTATGGAGGGCAGCCAGCCCCAGCATTTT. The encoded protein is CASSMEGSQPQHF.

Comment on this clonotype: Just one base apart from a much larger clone, this may be a read error. The V and J genes are TRBV14 and TRBJ2-5; D might be TRBD2 (5 bases). Germline values: CDR1 SGHDN, CDR2 FVKESK. V was shortened by 4 bases and J by 7 bases, with 25 bases between the two germline ends. This CDR3 region has 17 residues. The CDR3 region is CASSPQAPVRIGGTQYF. The CDR3, as DNA: TGTGCCAGCAGCCCTCAAGCGCCGGTTCGGATAGGAGGGACCCAGTACTTC. The variable domain in full, with the rest retrieved from reference TRBV14 and TRBJ2-5, is EAGVTQFPSHSVIEKGQTVTLRCDPISGHDNLYWYRRVMGKEIKFLLHFVKESKQDESGMPNNRFLAERTGGTYSTLKVQPAELEDSGVYFCASSPQAPVRIGGTQYFGPGTRLLVL.

The rearrangement joins TRBV5-1 to TRBJ2-7; D not certain. This CDR3 has 15 amino acids. V shed 4 bases and J shed 3 bases, with 17 bases lying between them. The germline CDR1 and CDR2 sequences are SGHRS and YFSETQ. CDR3 region: CASSRPGLAGYEQYF. CDR3 DNA: TGCGCCAGCAGCAGACCGGGTCTCGCCGGCTACGAGCAGTACTTC.

This clonotype came up many times. This chain uses TRBV4-1 with TRBJ2-1, with D uncertain. The CDR3 length is 11 residues. V was clipped by 3 bases and J by 7 bases, with 4 bases between them. The germline gives CDR1 MGHRA, CDR2 YSYEKL. CDR3 DNA sequence: TGCGCCAGCAGCCAGGGTAATGAGCAGTTCTTC. It codes for CASSQGNEQFF.

This clonotype was counted many times. The chain recombines TRBV7-6 with TRBJ2-7; a weak D match, TRBD2 (5 bases). The germline V gene encodes CDR1 SGHVS and CDR2 FNYEAQ. This CDR3 spans 12 amino acids. With 5 bases removed from V and 6 bases from J, the gap between germline ends came to 11 bases. The CDR3 DNA follows: TGTGCCAGCAGCACGGGGAGAGGCGAGCAGTACTTC. This encodes CASSTGRGEQYF.

V usage is TRBV9 and J usage is TRBJ2-1; D unclear. Germline loops: CDR1 SGDLS, CDR2 YYNGEE. The CDR3 is 16 residues long. Trimming removed 0 bases from V and 5 bases from J, with 15 bases in between. Here the CDR3 DNA reads TGTGCCAGCAGCGTAGAAGTTGGGCTAGGAGACAATGAGCAGTTCTTC. This codes for CASSVEVGLGDNEQFF.

This clonotype was observed a few times. The chain employs TRBV5-3 and TRBJ2-7, with D possibly called TRBD1 or TRBD2 (6 bases each). TRBV5-3 is an ORF; its function is uncertain. Trimming took 10 bases from V and 0 from J, leaving 23 bases between them. This CDR3 is built from 16 residues. The CDR3 region has the DNA TGTGCCGGCAGCTACTGGAGGGCAGGGGACTCCTACGAGCAGTACTTC. It translates to CAGSYWRAGDSYEQYF.

This clonotype was detected many times. This chain connects TRBV30 to TRBJ2-3; 7 bases fit TRBD1. Looked up from germline, CDR1 is GTSNPN and CDR2 is SVGIG (reference sequence). V shed 1 base, J shed 3 bases, and the junction held 1 base outside the gene matches. The CDR3 covers 13 residues. The CDR3 nucleotides read TGTGCCTGGAGTGACAGGGGTACAGATACGCAGTATTTT. The encoded protein is CAWSDRGTDTQYF.

The table lists this clonotype with a few counts. This could be a read error, since a much larger clone is one nucleotide away. The chain carries TRBV7-2 and TRBJ2-7; the match to TRBD1 covers 7 bases. The CDR3 is made up of 14 amino acids. Germline loops: CDR1 SGHTA, CDR2 FQGNSA. Trimming took 1 base from V and 6 from J; bases not matched to a gene: 6. CDR3 nucleotide sequence: TGTGCCAGCAGCTTAGGGACAGGCCTCCCCGAGCAGTACTTC. Amino acids: CASSLGTGLPEQYF.